These T cell receptor beta chains were read from a single sample in a study of shared clonotypes between healthy human individuals. The method was immunoSEQ multiplex PCR; TCRdb's version includes in-frame clones alone and lacks a portion of them. The data show about 2.4 million clones, 90% to 95% seen once. Sequences were obtained from naive CD4+ T cells from PBMCs. The origin of the receptors is a man aged 18 to 29 in good health. Some clones in this sample may be carry-over from other donors' samples. The CDR3 runs from the conserved cysteine through the conserved F or W. Fields, in order: J gene, V gene, CDR3 protein.

TRBJ1-4 TRBV6-1 CASRRDRVDEKLFF
TRBJ2-3 TRBV6-5 CASRAGQTSTDTQYF
TRBJ1-2 TRBV7-6 CASSLGTGRDGYTF
TRBJ2-3 TRBV7-2 CASSLSPSGRKTDTQYF
TRBJ2-7 TRBV6-5 CASRPDRGGTYEQYF
TRBJ2-7 TRBV7-2 CASSYPGPSYEQYF
TRBJ1-1 TRBV9 CASSARQGQYTEAFF
TRBJ1-2 TRBV12-5 CASGSGTGAGYTF
TRBJ1-1 TRBV11-2 CASRSVGSLNTEAFF
TRBJ1-1 TRBV6-5 CASSYQPIMNTEAFF
TRBJ2-1 TRBV10-2 CASSDGWPNNEQFF
TRBJ2-1 TRBV7-3 CASSLTGANEQFF
TRBJ2-7 TRBV28 CASSLGGSYEQYF
TRBJ1-1 TRBV6-6 CATTSQGMGTEAFF
TRBJ2-5 TRBV9 CASSVSEGGVETQYF
TRBJ1-4 TRBV6-6 CASSRNQGAQGEKLFF
TRBJ2-1 TRBV30 CAWSVLTGEGEQFF
TRBJ2-2 TRBV5-1 CASSGTGGNGELFF
TRBJ2-1 TRBV4-3 CASSQAGGIYNEQFF
TRBJ1-2 TRBV11-2 CASSLGSYGYTF
TRBJ2-2 TRBV7-9 CASSSFDRGSNRELFF
TRBJ2-1 TRBV6-6 CASRRGTSLDEQFF
TRBJ1-2 TRBV2 CASRRMGDPGSGYTF
TRBJ2-2 TRBV6-5 CASRFARGELFF
TRBJ1-1 TRBV28 CASRGSENTEAFF
TRBJ2-5 TRBV5-6 CASSQPGLPKETQYF
TRBJ2-7 TRBV11-2 CASSPRPPVAGDAYEQYF
TRBJ2-7 TRBV5-1 CASSLPGGYEQYF
TRBJ2-5 TRBV5-8 CASSLGLQWISGAETQYF
TRBJ2-7 TRBV5-4 CASSLASGGDYEQYF
TRBJ2-3 TRBV5-1 CASSLGLGQTLAGRTDTQYF
TRBJ1-4 TRBV5-8 CASSLPGQPELGKLFF
TRBJ2-5 TRBV27 CASSFSPSLALQETQYF
TRBJ1-1 TRBV25-1 CASSETWGGAFF
TRBJ2-5 TRBV10-3 CAISPTGARETQYF
TRBJ1-5 TRBV21-1 CASSKWRGAGEQPQHF
TRBJ2-6 TRBV4-1 CASSQNAPGTGVFMGANVLTF
TRBJ2-7 TRBV7-9 CASSPNWEKTGYEQYF
TRBJ2-7 TRBV25-1 CASSGHPGQGAYEQYF
TRBJ2-3 TRBV9 CASSSTERDRTDTQYF
TRBJ2-1 TRBV7-2 CASSLGRQGIEQFF
TRBJ2-1 TRBV28 CASSSPTSEQFF
TRBJ2-7 TRBV7-2 CASSLGTAYEQYF
TRBJ2-3 TRBV4-1 CASSQGIARTLTDTQYF
TRBJ2-1 TRBV10-3 CAISHSGGNEQFF
TRBJ2-1 TRBV28 CASSLGVSEQFF
TRBJ2-3 TRBV9 CASSPGGNPGTDTQYF
TRBJ1-4 TRBV7-8 CASRLSGTGNEKLFF
TRBJ2-5 TRBV9 CASSPRERETQYF
TRBJ1-3 TRBV28 CASRTGGAFSGNTIYF
TRBJ2-1 TRBV9 CASSYRPSRTYNEQFF
TRBJ2-5 TRBV6-5 CASTPDREETQYF
TRBJ1-1 TRBV9 CASSVGGTGVMNTEAFF
TRBJ2-6 TRBV11-3 CASSFGTGDSGANVLTF
TRBJ1-1 TRBV7-8 CASSLVVPLNTEAFF
TRBJ2-4 TRBV28 CASSSPSKNIQYF